This is a list of T cell receptor beta chains from one sample in a study of blood T cell repertoires in COVID-19. Here immunoSEQ multiplex PCR was the method, and the copy in TCRdb shows in-frame clones only, minus some. The sample carries 380,000 or so clones, roughly 90% recorded once. The specimen sequenced was PBMCs or T cells enriched from blood (not recorded which). These receptors were obtained from a middle-aged woman with acute COVID-19. CDR3s include the opening cysteine and the closing phenylalanine or tryptophan. D genes are given only for firm matches. The listing skips clone size in some rows; elsewhere it reads once, few, many or a size class.

j_call: TRBJ1-2; clone_size: once; d_call: -; v_call: TRBV7-9; cdr3_aa: CASSLGRVQGGYTF; cdr3_nt: TGTGCCAGCAGCTTAGGCAGGGTTCAGGGTGGCTACACCTTC
j_call: TRBJ1-2; clone_size: -; d_call: TRBD1; v_call: TRBV5-1; cdr3_aa: CASSLATQGARGYTF; cdr3_nt: TGCGCCAGCAGCTTGGCAACCCAGGGGGCGAGGGGCTACACCTTC
j_call: TRBJ2-7; clone_size: -; d_call: -; v_call: TRBV25-1; cdr3_aa: CATGTSYEQYF; cdr3_nt: TGTGCGACAGGAACCTCCTACGAGCAGTACTTC
j_call: TRBJ2-7; clone_size: -; d_call: TRBD2; v_call: TRBV29-1; cdr3_aa: CSVEFGAGGDEQYF; cdr3_nt: TGCAGCGTTGAGTTTGGGGCGGGGGGCGACGAGCAGTACTTC
j_call: TRBJ2-7; clone_size: -; d_call: -; v_call: TRBV9; cdr3_aa: CASSGGSGSSYEQYF; cdr3_nt: TGTGCCAGCAGCGGTGGTTCGGGGAGCTCCTACGAGCAGTACTTC
j_call: TRBJ2-7; clone_size: -; d_call: -; v_call: TRBV2; cdr3_aa: CASTGLEQYF; cdr3_nt: TGTGCCAGCACTGGACTCGAGCAGTACTTC
j_call: TRBJ1-5; clone_size: -; d_call: -; v_call: TRBV2; cdr3_aa: CASNPDRTGQPQHF; cdr3_nt: TGTGCCAGCAATCCGGACCGAACGGGGCAGCCCCAGCATTTT
j_call: TRBJ2-6; clone_size: -; d_call: -; v_call: TRBV2; cdr3_aa: CASSEGHSGANVLTF; cdr3_nt: TGTGCCAGCAGTGAAGGGCACTCTGGGGCCAACGTCCTGACTTTC
j_call: TRBJ1-1; clone_size: -; d_call: -; v_call: TRBV3-1/TRBV3-2; cdr3_aa: CASSQGNRMNTEAFF; cdr3_nt: TGTGCCAGCAGCCAAGGTAACAGAATGAACACTGAAGCTTTCTTT
j_call: TRBJ2-3; clone_size: -; d_call: TRBD2; v_call: TRBV4-1; cdr3_aa: CASSHTSGADRADTQYF; cdr3_nt: TGCGCCAGCAGCCATACTAGCGGGGCCGATCGAGCAGATACGCAGTATTTT
j_call: TRBJ2-1; clone_size: -; d_call: -; v_call: TRBV4-2; cdr3_aa: CASSQDVVSGASPSLF; cdr3_nt: TGTGCCAGCAGCCAAGATGTGGTGAGCGGAGCAAGCCCCAGCCTCTTC
j_call: TRBJ1-1; clone_size: -; d_call: TRBD1; v_call: TRBV4-1; cdr3_aa: CASSQDRGKTEAFF; cdr3_nt: TGCGCCAGCAGCCAGGACAGGGGGAAAACTGAAGCTTTCTTT
j_call: TRBJ1-1; clone_size: once; d_call: -; v_call: TRBV7-9; cdr3_aa: CASSSQGSTRGNTEAFF; cdr3_nt: TGTGCCAGCAGCTCCCAGGGGTCGACACGCGGGAACACTGAAGCTTTCTTT
j_call: TRBJ2-7; clone_size: -; d_call: -; v_call: TRBV19; cdr3_aa: CASSITEGLYEQYF; cdr3_nt: TGTGCCAGTAGTATAACGGAGGGCCTGTACGAGCAGTACTTC
j_call: TRBJ1-2; clone_size: -; d_call: -; v_call: TRBV30; cdr3_aa: CAWSSRLRTNYGYTF; cdr3_nt: TGTGCCTGGAGTTCGCGGCTACGGACAAACTATGGCTACACCTTC
j_call: TRBJ2-5; clone_size: -; d_call: -; v_call: TRBV4-1; cdr3_aa: CASSQTGRGDQETQYF; cdr3_nt: TGCGCCAGCAGCCAAACGGGCAGGGGGGACCAAGAGACCCAGTACTTC
j_call: TRBJ2-6; clone_size: once; d_call: TRBD2; v_call: TRBV27; cdr3_aa: CASSSPGGRGANVLTF; cdr3_nt: TGTGCCAGCAGTTCTCCCGGCGGGAGGGGGGCCAACGTCCTGACTTTC